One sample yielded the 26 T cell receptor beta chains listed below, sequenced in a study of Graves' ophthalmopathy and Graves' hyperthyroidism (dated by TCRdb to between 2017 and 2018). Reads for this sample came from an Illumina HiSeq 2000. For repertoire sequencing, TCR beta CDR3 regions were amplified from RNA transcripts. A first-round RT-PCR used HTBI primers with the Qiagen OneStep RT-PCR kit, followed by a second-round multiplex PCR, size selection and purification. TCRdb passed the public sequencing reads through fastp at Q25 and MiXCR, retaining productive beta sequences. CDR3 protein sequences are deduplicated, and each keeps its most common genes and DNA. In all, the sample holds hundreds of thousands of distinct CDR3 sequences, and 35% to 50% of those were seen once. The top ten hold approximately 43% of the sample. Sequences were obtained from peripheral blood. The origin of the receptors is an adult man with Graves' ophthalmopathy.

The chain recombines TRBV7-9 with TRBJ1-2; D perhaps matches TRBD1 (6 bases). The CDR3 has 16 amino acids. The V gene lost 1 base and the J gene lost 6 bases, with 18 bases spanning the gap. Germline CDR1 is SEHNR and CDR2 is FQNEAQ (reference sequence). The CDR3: CASSLGWDTGWDGYTF. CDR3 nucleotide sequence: TGTGCCAGCAGCTTAGGATGGGACACCGGATGGGATGGCTACACCTTC.

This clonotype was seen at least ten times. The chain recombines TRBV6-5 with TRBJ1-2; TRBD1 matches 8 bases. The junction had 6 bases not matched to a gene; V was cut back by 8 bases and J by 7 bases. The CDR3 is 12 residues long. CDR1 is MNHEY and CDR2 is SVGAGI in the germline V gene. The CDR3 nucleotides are TGTGCCAGCTGCAGGACAGGGTTTGGCTACACCTTC. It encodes CASCRTGFGYTF.

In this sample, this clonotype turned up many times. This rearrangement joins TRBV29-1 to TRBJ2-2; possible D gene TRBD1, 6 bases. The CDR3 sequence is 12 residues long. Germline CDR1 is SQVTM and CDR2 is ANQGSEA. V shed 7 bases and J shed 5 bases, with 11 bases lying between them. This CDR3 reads CSAARGTGELFF. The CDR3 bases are TGCAGCGCGGCGAGGGGGACCGGGGAGCTGTTTTTT.

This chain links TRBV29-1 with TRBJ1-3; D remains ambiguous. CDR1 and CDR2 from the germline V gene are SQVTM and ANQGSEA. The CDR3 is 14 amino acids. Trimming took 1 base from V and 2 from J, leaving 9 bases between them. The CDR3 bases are TGCAGCGTTGAAGGTCGTGGCACTGGAAACACCATATATTTT. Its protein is CSVEGRGTGNTIYF.

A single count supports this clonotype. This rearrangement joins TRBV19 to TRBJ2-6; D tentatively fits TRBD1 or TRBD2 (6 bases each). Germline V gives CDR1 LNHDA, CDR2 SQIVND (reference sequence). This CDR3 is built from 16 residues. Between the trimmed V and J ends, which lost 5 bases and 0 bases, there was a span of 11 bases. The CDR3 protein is CASSYRGASGANVLTF. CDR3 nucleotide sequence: TGTGCCAGTAGTTATAGGGGGGCCTCTGGGGCCAACGTCCTGACTTTC.

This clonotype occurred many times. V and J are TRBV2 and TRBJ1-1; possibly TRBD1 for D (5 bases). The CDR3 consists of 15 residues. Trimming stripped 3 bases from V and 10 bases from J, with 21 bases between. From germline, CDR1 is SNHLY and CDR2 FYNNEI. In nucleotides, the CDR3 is TGTGCCAGCAGTGATCCAGGGCAGGGTAGTTACGGAGCTTTCTTT. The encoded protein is CASSDPGQGSYGAFF. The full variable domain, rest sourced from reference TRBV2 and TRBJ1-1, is EPEVTQTPSHQVTQMGQEVILRCVPISNHLYFYWYRQILGQKVEFLVSFYNNEISEKSEIFDDQFSVERPDGSNFTLKIRSTKLEDSAMYFCASSDPGQGSYGAFFGQGTRLTVV.

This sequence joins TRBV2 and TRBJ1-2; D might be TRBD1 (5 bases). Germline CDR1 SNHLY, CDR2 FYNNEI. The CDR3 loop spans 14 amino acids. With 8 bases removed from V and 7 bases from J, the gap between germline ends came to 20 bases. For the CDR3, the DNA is TGTGCCAGCGTTGAAGATCCGGGGCGCTCTGGCTACACCTTC. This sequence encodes CASVEDPGRSGYTF.

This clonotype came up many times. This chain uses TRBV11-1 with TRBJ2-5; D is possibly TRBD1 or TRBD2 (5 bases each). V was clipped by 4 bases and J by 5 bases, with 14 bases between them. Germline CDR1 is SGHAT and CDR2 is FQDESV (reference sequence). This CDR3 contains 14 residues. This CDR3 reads CASSSSGPGETQYF. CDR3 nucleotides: TGTGCCAGCAGCTCGTCGGGACCCGGGGAGACCCAGTACTTC. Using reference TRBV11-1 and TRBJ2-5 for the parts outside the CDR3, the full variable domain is EAEVAQSPRYKITEKSQAVAFWCDPISGHATLYWYRQILGQGPELLVQFQDESVVDDSQLPKDRFSAERLKGVDSTLKIQPAELGDSAMYLCASSSSGPGETQYFGPGTRLLVL.

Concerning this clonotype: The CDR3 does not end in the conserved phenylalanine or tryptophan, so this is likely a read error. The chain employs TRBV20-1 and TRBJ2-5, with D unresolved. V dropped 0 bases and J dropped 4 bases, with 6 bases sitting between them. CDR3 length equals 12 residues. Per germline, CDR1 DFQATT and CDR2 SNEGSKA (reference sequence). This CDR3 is CSARDNLETQYV. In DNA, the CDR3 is TGCAGTGCTAGAGATAACTTAGAGACCCAGTACGTC.

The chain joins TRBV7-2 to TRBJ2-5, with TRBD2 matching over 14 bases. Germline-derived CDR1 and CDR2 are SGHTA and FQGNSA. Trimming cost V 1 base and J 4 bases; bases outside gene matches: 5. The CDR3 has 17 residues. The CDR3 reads CASSLGLAGGPRETQYF. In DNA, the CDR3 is TGTGCCAGCAGCTTAGGACTAGCGGGAGGGCCGAGAGAGACCCAGTACTTC.

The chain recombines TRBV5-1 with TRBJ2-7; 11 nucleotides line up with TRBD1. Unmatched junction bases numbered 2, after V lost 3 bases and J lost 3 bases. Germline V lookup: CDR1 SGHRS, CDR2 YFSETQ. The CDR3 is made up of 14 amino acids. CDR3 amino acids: CASSWGQGGYEQYF. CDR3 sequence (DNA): TGCGCCAGCAGCTGGGGACAGGGGGGCTACGAGCAGTACTTC.

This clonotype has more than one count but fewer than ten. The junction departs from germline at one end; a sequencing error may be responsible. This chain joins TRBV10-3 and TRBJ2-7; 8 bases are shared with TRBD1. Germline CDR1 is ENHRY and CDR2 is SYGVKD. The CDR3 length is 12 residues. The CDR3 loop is CASSELDRGEYF. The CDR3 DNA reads TGTGCCAGCAGTGAACTCGACAGGGGTGAATACTTC.

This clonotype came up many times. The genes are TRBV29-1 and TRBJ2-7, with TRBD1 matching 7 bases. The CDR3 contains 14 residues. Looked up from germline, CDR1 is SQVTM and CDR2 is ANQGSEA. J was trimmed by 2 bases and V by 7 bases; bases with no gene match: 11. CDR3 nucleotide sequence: TGCAGCGCCCTAACAGGGGTAGCCGCCTACGAGCAGTACTTC. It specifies CSALTGVAAYEQYF.

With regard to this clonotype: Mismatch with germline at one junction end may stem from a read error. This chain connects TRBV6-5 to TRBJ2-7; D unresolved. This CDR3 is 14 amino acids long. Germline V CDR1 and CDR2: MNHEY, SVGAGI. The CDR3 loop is CATSDPQKSYEQYF. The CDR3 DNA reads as TGTGCCACCAGTGACCCGCAAAAATCCTACGAGCAGTACTTC.

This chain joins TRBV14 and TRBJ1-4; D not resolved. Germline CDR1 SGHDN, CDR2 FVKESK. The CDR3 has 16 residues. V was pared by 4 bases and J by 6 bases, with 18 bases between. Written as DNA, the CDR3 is TGTGCCAGCAGCCCCCGAAGATCCGGGATTCATGAAAAACTGTTTTTT. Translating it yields CASSPRRSGIHEKLFF.

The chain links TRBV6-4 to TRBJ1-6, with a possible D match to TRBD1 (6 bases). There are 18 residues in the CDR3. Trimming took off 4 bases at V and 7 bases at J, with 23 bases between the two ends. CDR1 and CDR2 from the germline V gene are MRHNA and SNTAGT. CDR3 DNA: TGTGCCAGCAGTGCCTGGAGCTGGTGGGACACCCCGAATTCACCCCTCCACTTT. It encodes CASSAWSWWDTPNSPLHF.

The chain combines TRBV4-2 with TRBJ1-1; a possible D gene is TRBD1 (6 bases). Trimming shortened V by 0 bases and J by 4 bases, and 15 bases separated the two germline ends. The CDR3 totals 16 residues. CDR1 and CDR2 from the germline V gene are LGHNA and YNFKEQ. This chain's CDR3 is CASSQESRGAGTEAFF. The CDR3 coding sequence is TGTGCCAGCAGCCAAGAGTCTCGGGGGGCAGGCACTGAAGCTTTCTTT.

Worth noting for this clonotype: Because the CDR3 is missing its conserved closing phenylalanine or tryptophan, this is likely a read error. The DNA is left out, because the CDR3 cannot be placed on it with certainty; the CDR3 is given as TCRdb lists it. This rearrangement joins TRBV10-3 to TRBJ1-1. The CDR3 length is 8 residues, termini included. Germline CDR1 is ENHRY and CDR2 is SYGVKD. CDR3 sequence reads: CAISETAR.

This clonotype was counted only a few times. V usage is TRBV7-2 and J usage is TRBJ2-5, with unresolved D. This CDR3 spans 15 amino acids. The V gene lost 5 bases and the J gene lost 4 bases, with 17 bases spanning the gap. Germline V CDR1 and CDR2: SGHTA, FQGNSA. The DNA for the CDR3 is TGTGCCAGCAGCCCAGATGGGTGGGGAAGAGAGACCCAGTACTTC. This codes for CASSPDGWGRETQYF.

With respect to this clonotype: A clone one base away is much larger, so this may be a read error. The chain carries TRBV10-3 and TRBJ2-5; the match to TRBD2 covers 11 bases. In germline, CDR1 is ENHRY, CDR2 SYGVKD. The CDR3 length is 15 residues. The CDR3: CAIGDSGGAEETQHF. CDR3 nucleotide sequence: TGTGCCATCGGGGATAGCGGGGGGGCCGAGGAGACCCAGCACTTC.

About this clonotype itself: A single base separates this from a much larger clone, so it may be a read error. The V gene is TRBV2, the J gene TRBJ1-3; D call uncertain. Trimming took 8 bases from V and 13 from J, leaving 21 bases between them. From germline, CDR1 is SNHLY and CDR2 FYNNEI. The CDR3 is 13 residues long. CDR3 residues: CASCVRWESSIYF. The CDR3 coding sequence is TGTGCCAGCTGTGTCCGTTGGGAAAGTTCTATATATTTT.

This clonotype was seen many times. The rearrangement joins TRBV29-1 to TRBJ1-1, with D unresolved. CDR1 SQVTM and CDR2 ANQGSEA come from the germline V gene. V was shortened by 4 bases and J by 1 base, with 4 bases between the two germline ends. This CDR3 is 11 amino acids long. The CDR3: CSVARNTEAFF. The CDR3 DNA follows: TGCAGCGTTGCCCGGAACACTGAAGCTTTCTTT.

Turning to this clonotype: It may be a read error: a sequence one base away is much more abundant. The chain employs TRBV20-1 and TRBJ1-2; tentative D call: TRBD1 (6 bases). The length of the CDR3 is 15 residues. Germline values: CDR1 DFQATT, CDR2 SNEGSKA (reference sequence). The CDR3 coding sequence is TGCAGTGCTATTCCCCCTAACAGGGCTAACTATGGCTGCACCTTC. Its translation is CSAIPPNRANYGCTF.

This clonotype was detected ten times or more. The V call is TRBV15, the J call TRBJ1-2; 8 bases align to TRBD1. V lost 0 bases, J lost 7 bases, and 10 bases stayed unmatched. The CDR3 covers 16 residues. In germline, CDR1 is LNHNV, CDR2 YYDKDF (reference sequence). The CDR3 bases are TGTGCCACCAGCAGAGATCTTACGGACAGGGATCCTGGCTACACCTTC. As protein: CATSRDLTDRDPGYTF.

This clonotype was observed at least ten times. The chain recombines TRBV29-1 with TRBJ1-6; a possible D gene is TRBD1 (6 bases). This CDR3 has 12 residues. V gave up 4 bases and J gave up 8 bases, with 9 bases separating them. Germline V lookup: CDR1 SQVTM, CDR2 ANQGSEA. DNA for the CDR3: TGCAGCGTTGGAAACAGGGATTCACCCCTCCACTTT. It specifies CSVGNRDSPLHF.

The CDR3 region has the DNA TGTGCCAGCAGCTACCTCGACAGCCCCGAGCAGTACTTC. Its translation is CASSYLDSPEQYF. The V call is TRBV25-1, the J call TRBJ2-7; TRBD1 is a possible D gene (5 bases). The CDR3 loop spans 13 amino acids. Germline V gives CDR1 MGHDK, CDR2 SYGVNS. Trimming took 6 bases from V and 6 from J, leaving 15 bases between them.